Below are 32 T cell receptor beta chains sequenced from a single sample in a study of T cells after yellow fever vaccination. TCRdb re-derived calls from the 5' RACE reads in MiXCR, one entry per CDR3 protein. The sample yields about 360,000 distinct CDR3 sequences, 6.2% seen once. The source was PBMCs, collected 5 days after the yellow fever booster vaccination. The source is a young man who received the YFV17D yellow fever vaccine.

V usage is TRBV30 and J usage is TRBJ2-1, with D perhaps matching TRBD1 (5 bases). V lost 0 bases to trimming and J lost 6 bases, with 12 bases between them. The CDR3 loop spans 14 amino acids. Germline V gives CDR1 GTSNPN, CDR2 SVGIG (reference sequence). CDR3 in DNA: TGTGCCTGGAGTGTCGGGCAGGGCCCCAATGAGCAGTTCTTC. This gives the protein CAWSVGQGPNEQFF. Based on the CDR3 plus reference TRBV30 and TRBJ2-1, the full variable domain is SQTIHQWPATLVQPVGSPLSLECTVEGTSNPNLYWYRQAAGRGLQLLFYSVGIGQISSEVPQNLSASRPQDRQFILSSKKLLLSDSGFYLCAWSVGQGPNEQFFGPGTRLTVL.

The V call is TRBV6-5, the J call TRBJ1-2; 7 positions match TRBD1. The germline CDR1 and CDR2 sequences are MNHEY and SVGAGI. J was trimmed by 4 bases and V by 0 bases; bases with no gene match: 2. CDR3 length: 14 amino acids. In nucleotides, the CDR3 is TGTGCCAGCAGTTACTCGTCAGGGGGCTATGGCTACACCTTC. This encodes CASSYSSGGYGYTF.

This clonotype has ten or more counts. The chain is built from TRBV3-1 and TRBJ2-7; D may be TRBD1 or TRBD2 (5 bases each). V was shortened by 4 bases and J by 6 bases, with 16 bases between the two germline ends. CDR1 LGHDT and CDR2 YNNKEL come from the germline V gene (reference sequence). This CDR3 spans 14 amino acids. CDR3 residues: CASSPRALGGEQYF. DNA of the CDR3: TGTGCCAGCAGCCCCCGCGCCCTTGGGGGCGAGCAGTACTTC.

This chain connects TRBV11-3 to TRBJ2-3; D call uncertain. CDR1 SGHNT and CDR2 YENEEA come from the germline V gene. There are 12 residues in the CDR3. The germline V and J ends were trimmed by 5 bases and 6 bases, with 9 bases remaining between them. CDR3 in amino acids: CASSLTQDTQYF. CDR3 DNA sequence: TGTGCCAGCAGCCTAACTCAGGATACGCAGTATTTT. Full variable domain (remainder filled in from reference TRBV11-3 and TRBJ2-3): EAGVVQSPRYKIIEKKQPVAFWCNPISGHNTLYWYLQNLGQGPELLIRYENEEAVDDSQLPKDRFSAERLKGVDSTLKIQPAELGDSAVYLCASSLTQDTQYFGPGTRLTVL.

This clonotype was detected only a few times. This chain connects TRBV20-1 to TRBJ2-7; D unclear. Germline CDR1 and CDR2: DFQATT and SNEGSKA (reference sequence). Trimming took 4 bases from V and 2 from J, leaving 15 bases between them. The CDR3 consists of 14 residues. The CDR3, as DNA: TGCAGTGCTACCTCCCCGCAATGGACCTACGAGCAGTACTTC. Protein sequence: CSATSPQWTYEQYF.

This clonotype was seen a few times. CDR3 sequence (DNA): TGTGCCATCAGTGACCCTAGATTCTCTTTAGATGAGCAGTTCTTC. Protein product: CAISDPRFSLDEQFF. V is TRBV10-3 and J is TRBJ2-1; D is undetermined. In germline, CDR1 is ENHRY, CDR2 SYGVKD. CDR3 length: 15 residues. Trimming cost V 3 bases and J 8 bases, with 17 bases left between them.

This CDR3 is CAISEGGRAEAFF. CDR3 DNA: TGTGCCATCAGTGAGGGGGGTAGGGCTGAAGCTTTCTTT. This chain uses TRBV10-3 with TRBJ1-1; D is perhaps TRBD1 (5 bases). The germline V gene encodes CDR1 ENHRY and CDR2 SYGVKD. The CDR3 has 13 residues. V was cut by 2 bases and J by 6 bases, with 10 bases left in between.

This clonotype occurred many times. J is TRBJ2-1 and V is TRBV5-4; D is perhaps TRBD1 or TRBD2 (5 bases each). The CDR3 consists of 14 residues. Germline-derived CDR1 and CDR2 are SGHNT and YYREEE (reference sequence). V lost 4 bases, J lost 7 bases, and 15 bases lay in between. The CDR3 DNA reads as TGTGCCAGCAGCGTTGGGACCCCATGGAATGAGCAGTTCTTC. It is translated as CASSVGTPWNEQFF.

This clonotype has only a few counts. The chain couples TRBV5-1 to TRBJ2-7; 7 nucleotides line up with TRBD1. The CDR3 is 16 amino acids. V trimming: 0 bases; J trimming: 2 bases; junction bases outside the gene matches: 8. Germline CDR1 and CDR2: SGHRS and YFSETQ. CDR3 sequence: CASSLGLGQGAYEQYF. The DNA for the CDR3 is TGCGCCAGCAGCTTGGGACTCGGGCAGGGGGCCTACGAGCAGTACTTC.

The rearrangement joins TRBV11-2 to TRBJ2-1; 7 bases agree with TRBD1. V gave up 5 bases and J gave up 8 bases; unmatched junction bases: 6. Germline V gene data show CDR1 as SGHAT and CDR2 as FQNNGV. The CDR3 covers 13 residues. The CDR3 sequence: CASSLRDRHEQFF. The DNA of the CDR3 is TGTGCCAGCAGCCTCCGGGACAGACATGAGCAGTTCTTC.

This clonotype was seen many times. The chain joins TRBV5-1 to TRBJ2-3; 9 positions agree with TRBD1. This CDR3 is 15 amino acids long. The V gene end was trimmed by 0 bases and the J gene end by 4 bases; junction bases not matched to a gene: 3. Germline V gene lookup returns CDR1 SGHRS and CDR2 YFSETQ. Here the CDR3 DNA reads TGCGCCAGCAGCTTGGGACAGGGGGGAGCAGATACGCAGTATTTT. This translates into CASSLGQGGADTQYF. The variable domain in full, with the rest retrieved from reference TRBV5-1 and TRBJ2-3, is KAGVTQTPRYLIKTRGQQVTLSCSPISGHRSVSWYQQTPGQGLQFLFEYFSETQRNKGNFPGRFSGRQFSNSRSEMNVSTLELGDSALYLCASSLGQGGADTQYFGPGTRLTVL.

Worth noting for this clonotype: Germline is not matched at one junction end, which may reflect a read error. V is TRBV3-1 and J is TRBJ1-2; tentative D call: TRBD1 (6 bases). This CDR3 has 15 amino acids. Germline CDR1 LGHDT, CDR2 YNNKEL (reference sequence). CDR3 coding DNA: TGTGCCACCAGCCAAGATACGGGACACCGCTATGGCTACACCTTC. Translated: CATSQDTGHRYGYTF.

This clonotype occurred many times. The chain is built from TRBV3-1 and TRBJ1-5, with TRBD1 matching over 10 bases. The CDR3 length is 14 residues. The V gene end was trimmed by 5 bases and the J gene end by 2 bases; junction bases not matched to a gene: 0. Germline CDR1 and CDR2: LGHDT and YNNKEL (reference sequence). The CDR3 reads CASSGTGGNQPQHF. DNA for the CDR3: TGTGCCAGCAGCGGGACAGGGGGCAATCAGCCCCAGCATTTT. The full variable domain, in which reference TRBV3-1 and TRBJ1-5 provide the parts outside the CDR3, is DTAVSQTPKYLVTQMGNDKSIKCEQNLGHDTMYWYKQDSKKFLKIMFSYNNKELIINETVPNRFSPKSPDKAHLNLHINSLELGDSAVYFCASSGTGGNQPQHFGDGTRLSIL.

This clonotype was observed many times. The chain is built from TRBV9 and TRBJ2-7; D uncertain. The CDR3 covers 15 residues. Between the trimmed V and J ends, which lost 1 base and 2 bases, there was a span of 13 bases. Germline V gene sequence: CDR1 SGDLS, CDR2 YYNGEE. The CDR3 nucleotides are TGTGCCAGCAGCGTAAACGCAGGCCATACCTACGAGCAGTACTTC. Its protein product is CASSVNAGHTYEQYF.

J is TRBJ2-7 and V is TRBV18; D may be TRBD1 (6 bases). Trimming removed 2 bases from V and 2 bases from J, with 19 bases in between. The CDR3 consists of 17 residues. Germline CDR1 and CDR2: KGHSH and LQKENI. CDR3 in DNA: TGTGCCAGCTCACCAACGCCCGCAACAGGGTACACCTACGAGCAGTACTTC. Protein product: CASSPTPATGYTYEQYF.

This clonotype was seen a few times. The DNA of the CDR3 is TGTGCCAGCTCACCCAACGCTGGGGCCAACGTCCTGACTTTC. It codes for CASSPNAGANVLTF. This rearrangement joins TRBV18 to TRBJ2-6; no definite D call. Germline V gene lookup returns CDR1 KGHSH and CDR2 LQKENI. CDR3 length: 14 residues. V was pared by 3 bases and J by 2 bases, with 5 bases between.

The chain carries TRBV5-1 and TRBJ2-5; D remains ambiguous. The CDR3 totals 12 residues. With 5 bases removed from V and 1 base from J, the gap between germline ends came to 6 bases. CDR1 is SGHRS and CDR2 is YFSETQ in the germline V gene. The CDR3 loop is CASRYSQETQYF. DNA for the CDR3: TGCGCCAGCAGGTACAGCCAAGAGACCCAGTACTTC.

The chain employs TRBV7-2 and TRBJ2-7; 7 nucleotides line up with TRBD2. The junction had 4 bases not matched to a gene; V was cut back by 5 bases and J by 3 bases. The CDR3 runs 13 residues. Germline loops: CDR1 SGHTA, CDR2 FQGNSA. This CDR3 reads CASSPSGIYEQYF. CDR3 nucleotide sequence: TGTGCCAGCAGCCCTAGCGGAATCTACGAGCAGTACTTC. The full variable domain, in which reference TRBV7-2 and TRBJ2-7 provide the parts outside the CDR3, is GAGVSQSPSNKVTEKGKDVELRCDPISGHTALYWYRQSLGQGLEFLIYFQGNSAPDKSGLPSDRFSAERTGGSVSTLTIQRTQQEDSAVYLCASSPSGIYEQYFGPGTRLTVT.

The V call is TRBV10-3, the J call TRBJ2-1, with D hard to call. Germline CDR1 and CDR2: ENHRY and SYGVKD. Trimming removed 3 bases from V and 8 bases from J, with 17 bases in between. The CDR3 extends over 15 amino acids. CDR3 loop: CAISDQSGESDEQFF. CDR3 DNA: TGTGCCATCAGTGACCAGTCGGGTGAGAGCGATGAGCAGTTCTTC.

There are many counts of this clonotype. The chain has TRBV24-1 and TRBJ2-4, with D possibly matching TRBD2 (6 bases). The V end lost 5 bases, the J end lost 2 bases, and 12 bases lay between the germline ends. The germline V gene encodes CDR1 KGHDR and CDR2 SFDVKD. The CDR3 is 15 residues long. The DNA of the CDR3 is TGTGCCACCAGTGGATTAGCGGTTACCAAAAACATTCAGTACTTC. This encodes CATSGLAVTKNIQYF.

This clonotype was found a few times. J is TRBJ1-2 and V is TRBV29-1; 8 positions match TRBD1. Germline V gives CDR1 SQVTM, CDR2 ANQGSEA. The CDR3 consists of 16 residues. V lost 7 bases and J lost 3; bases outside the gene matches: 16. The CDR3 DNA reads TGCAGCGCCCTCCCAGGGGGCCCCTTGGGCTACTATGGCTACACCTTC. This gives the protein CSALPGGPLGYYGYTF.

This clonotype turned up a few times. The genes are TRBV12-3 or TRBV12-4 and TRBJ2-7; 11 bases map to TRBD2. The CDR3 length is 17 residues. Trimming removed 8 bases from V and 4 bases from J; junction bases left unmatched: 16. The CDR3 loop reads CASARGPRLAGQYEQYF. The CDR3 DNA reads TGTGCCAGCGCCAGGGGCCCGAGACTAGCGGGACAATACGAGCAGTACTTC.

This clonotype showed up many times. The gene calls are TRBV20-1 and TRBJ2-2; D remains unclear. The CDR3 totals 16 residues. Between the trimmed V and J ends, which lost 0 bases and 6 bases, there was a span of 17 bases. Germline V lookup: CDR1 DFQATT, CDR2 SNEGSKA (reference sequence). This chain's CDR3 is CSARDRRPIAPGELFF. The CDR3 DNA reads TGCAGTGCTAGAGATCGTCGGCCGATCGCGCCCGGGGAGCTGTTTTTT.

The rearrangement joins TRBV7-3 to TRBJ2-3; 9 positions match TRBD2. The CDR3 length is 15 residues. Germline CDR1 is SGHTA and CDR2 is FQGTGA. Unmatched junction bases numbered 2, after V lost 0 bases and J lost 4 bases. The CDR3: CASSLTAGGPDTQYF. DNA for the CDR3: TGTGCCAGCAGCTTAACTGCGGGAGGGCCAGATACGCAGTATTTT.

As to this clonotype: The junction departs from the called germline gene at one end, perhaps through a read error. The rearrangement joins TRBV6-7 to TRBJ2-7, with a tentative D call TRBD1 (6 bases). TRBV6-7 is classed as an ORF, of uncertain function. CDR3 length: 17 residues. The CDR3 here is CASSGLPGAPYTYEPYF. The DNA for the CDR3 is TGTGCCAGCAGTGGGCTGCCAGGGGCACCCTATACCTACGAGCCGTACTTC.

This clonotype was seen many times. The chain employs TRBV20-1 and TRBJ2-3; 7 bases match TRBD2. Germline V CDR1 and CDR2: DFQATT, SNEGSKA (reference sequence). The CDR3 is 14 residues long. V trimming: 3 bases; J trimming: 0 bases; junction bases outside the gene matches: 3. The CDR3 nucleotides are TGCAGTGCTAGTACTAGCGCTAGCACAGATACGCAGTATTTT. Protein sequence: CSASTSASTDTQYF.

The sample holds many counts of this clonotype. V gene TRBV5-1 combines with J gene TRBJ1-2; D not resolved. The CDR3 has 13 residues. The germline V gene encodes CDR1 SGHRS and CDR2 YFSETQ. V lost 0 bases and J lost 8, with 11 bases in between. Here the CDR3 DNA reads TGCGCCAGCAGCTTGGAGGGTAGTAGAGGCTACACCTTC. The encoded protein is CASSLEGSRGYTF.

The chain has TRBV29-1 and TRBJ2-7; D possibly corresponds to TRBD2 (6 bases). CDR3 length equals 14 residues. V lost 0 bases and J lost 6, with 15 bases in between. Looked up from germline, CDR1 is SQVTM and CDR2 is ANQGSEA. The CDR3 region is CSVEDRGTPFEQYF. In DNA form, the CDR3 reads TGCAGCGTTGAAGATCGCGGGACTCCATTCGAGCAGTACTTC.

This clonotype came up many times. The chain links TRBV18 to TRBJ2-3; D is perhaps TRBD1 or TRBD2 (6 bases each). V was shortened by 3 bases and J by 4 bases, with 14 bases between the two germline ends. CDR1 KGHSH and CDR2 LQKENI come from the germline V gene. This CDR3 has 15 amino acids. The CDR3 sequence: CASSPQQGGSDTQYF. In nucleotides, the CDR3 is TGTGCCAGCTCACCTCAACAGGGAGGCTCAGATACGCAGTATTTT.

Here the CDR3 DNA reads TGTGCCAGCAGTTCGGGACTAGTGGGGACCCAGTACTTC. Translated, it gives CASSSGLVGTQYF. J is TRBJ2-5 and V is TRBV12-3 or TRBV12-4, with 8 bases lining up with TRBD2. V was pared by 4 bases and J by 7 bases, with 5 bases of the junction left unmatched. The CDR3 sequence is 13 residues long.

V and J are TRBV9 and TRBJ2-7; D tentatively reads TRBD1 or TRBD2 (5 bases each). The CDR3 totals 16 residues. V was pared by 2 bases and J by 4 bases, with 19 bases between. The germline gives CDR1 SGDLS, CDR2 YYNGEE. CDR3 protein: CASSVGTDLSVYEQYF. CDR3 nucleotide sequence: TGTGCCAGCAGCGTGGGGACGGACTTATCAGTGTACGAGCAGTACTTC.

This clonotype was found a few times. The genes are TRBV5-5 and TRBJ2-4; no firm D call. The CDR3 consists of 13 residues. V was clipped by 9 bases and J by 5 bases, with 15 bases between them. CDR1 and CDR2 (germline): SGHKS, YYEKEE (reference sequence). The CDR3 DNA reads TGTGCCACCGGAGTGGTTGGAGAAAACATTCAGTACTTC. This gives the protein CATGVVGENIQYF.